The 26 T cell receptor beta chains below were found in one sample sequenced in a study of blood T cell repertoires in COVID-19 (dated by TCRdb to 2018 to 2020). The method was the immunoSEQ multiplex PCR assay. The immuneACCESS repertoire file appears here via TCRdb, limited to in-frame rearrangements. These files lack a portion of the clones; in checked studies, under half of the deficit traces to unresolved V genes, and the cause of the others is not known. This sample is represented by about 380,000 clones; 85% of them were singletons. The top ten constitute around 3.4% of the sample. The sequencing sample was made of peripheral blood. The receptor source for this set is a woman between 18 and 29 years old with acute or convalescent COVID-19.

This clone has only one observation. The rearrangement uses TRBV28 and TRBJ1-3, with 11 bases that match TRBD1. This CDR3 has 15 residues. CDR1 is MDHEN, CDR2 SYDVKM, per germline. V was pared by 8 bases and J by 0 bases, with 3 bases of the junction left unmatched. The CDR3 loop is CASGDRGYSGNTIYF. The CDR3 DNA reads TGTGCCAGCGGGGACAGGGGGTACTCTGGAAACACCATATATTTT.

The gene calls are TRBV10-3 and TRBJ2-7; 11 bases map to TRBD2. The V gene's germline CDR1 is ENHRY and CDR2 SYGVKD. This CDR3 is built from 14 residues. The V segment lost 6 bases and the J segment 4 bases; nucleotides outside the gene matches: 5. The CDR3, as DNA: TGTGCCATCAGCCCGGGACTAGCGGTTTACGAGCAGTACTTC. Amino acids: CAISPGLAVYEQYF.

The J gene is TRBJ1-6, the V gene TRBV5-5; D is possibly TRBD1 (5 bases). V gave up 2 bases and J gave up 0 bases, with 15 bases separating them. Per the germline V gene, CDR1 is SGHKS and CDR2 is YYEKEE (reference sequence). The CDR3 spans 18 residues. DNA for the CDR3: TGTGCCAGCAGCTTAGAAGGGGTCATAAGCTCCTATAATTCACCCCTCCACTTT. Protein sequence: CASSLEGVISSYNSPLHF.

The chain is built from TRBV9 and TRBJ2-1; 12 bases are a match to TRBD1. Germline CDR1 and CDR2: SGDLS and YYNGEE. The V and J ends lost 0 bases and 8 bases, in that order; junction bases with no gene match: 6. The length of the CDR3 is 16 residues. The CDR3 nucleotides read TGTGCCAGCAGCGTAGCGGGGACAGGGGGCAACGATGAGCAGTTCTTC. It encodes CASSVAGTGGNDEQFF.

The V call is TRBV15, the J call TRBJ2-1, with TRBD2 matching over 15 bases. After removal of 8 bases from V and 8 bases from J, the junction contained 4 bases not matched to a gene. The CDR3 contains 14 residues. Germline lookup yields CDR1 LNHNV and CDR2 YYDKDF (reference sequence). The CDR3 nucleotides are TGTGCCACCCGGACTAGCGGGAGGGCCGATGAGCAGTTCTTC. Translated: CATRTSGRADEQFF. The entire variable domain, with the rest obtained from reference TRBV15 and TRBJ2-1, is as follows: DAMVIQNPRYQVTQFGKPVTLSCSQTLNHNVMYWYQQKSSQAPKLLFHYYDKDFNNEADTPDNFQSRRPNTSFCFLDIRSPGLGDTAMYLCATRTSGRADEQFFGPGTRLTVL.

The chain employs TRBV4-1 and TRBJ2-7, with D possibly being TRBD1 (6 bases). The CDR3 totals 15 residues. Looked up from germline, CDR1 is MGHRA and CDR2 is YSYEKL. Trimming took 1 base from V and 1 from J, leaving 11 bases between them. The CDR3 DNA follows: TGCGCCAGCAGCCAAGTGGGGACAATATCCTACGAGCAGTACTTC. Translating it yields CASSQVGTISYEQYF.

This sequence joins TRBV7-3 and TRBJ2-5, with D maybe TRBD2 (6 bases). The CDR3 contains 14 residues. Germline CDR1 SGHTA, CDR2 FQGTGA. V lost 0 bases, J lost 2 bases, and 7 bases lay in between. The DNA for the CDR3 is TGTGCCAGCAGCTTAACCGGGAGTCAAGAGACCCAGTACTTC. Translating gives CASSLTGSQETQYF.

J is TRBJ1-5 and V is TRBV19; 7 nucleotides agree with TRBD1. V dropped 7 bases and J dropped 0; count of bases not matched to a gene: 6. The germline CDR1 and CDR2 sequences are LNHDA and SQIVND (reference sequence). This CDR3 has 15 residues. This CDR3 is CASTPGGYSNQPQHF. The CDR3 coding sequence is TGTGCCAGTACCCCAGGGGGATATAGCAATCAGCCCCAGCATTTT. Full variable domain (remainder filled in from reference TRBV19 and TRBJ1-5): DGGITQSPKYLFRKEGQNVTLSCEQNLNHDAMYWYRQDPGQGLRLIYYSQIVNDFQKGDIAEGYSVSREKKESFPLTVTSAQKNPTAFYLCASTPGGYSNQPQHFGDGTRLSIL.

The CDR3 reads CAISVSVNTEAFF. The CDR3 nucleotides read TGTGCCATCAGTGTTAGTGTTAACACTGAAGCTTTCTTT. This rearrangement joins TRBV10-3 to TRBJ1-1; D unclear. This CDR3 has 13 amino acids. CDR1 and CDR2 (germline): ENHRY, SYGVKD. Trimming stripped 4 bases from V and 2 bases from J, with 8 bases between.

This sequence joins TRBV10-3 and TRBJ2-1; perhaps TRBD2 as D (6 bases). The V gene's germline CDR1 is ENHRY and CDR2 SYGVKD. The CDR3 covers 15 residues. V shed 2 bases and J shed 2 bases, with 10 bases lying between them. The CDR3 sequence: CAISEASEAYNEQFF. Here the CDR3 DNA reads TGTGCCATCAGTGAGGCTAGCGAGGCCTACAATGAGCAGTTCTTC.

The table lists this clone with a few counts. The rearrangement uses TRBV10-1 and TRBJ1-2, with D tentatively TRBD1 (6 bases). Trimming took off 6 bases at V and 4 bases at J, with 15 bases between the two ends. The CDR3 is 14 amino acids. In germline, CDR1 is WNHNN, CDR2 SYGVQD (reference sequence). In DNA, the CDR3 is TGCGCCAGCAGCCCAGGGGCGTTATCCTATGGCTACACCTTC. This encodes CASSPGALSYGYTF.

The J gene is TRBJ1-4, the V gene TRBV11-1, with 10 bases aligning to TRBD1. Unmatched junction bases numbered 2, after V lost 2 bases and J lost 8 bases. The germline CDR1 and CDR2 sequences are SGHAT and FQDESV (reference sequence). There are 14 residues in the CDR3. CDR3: CASSLWDRGEKLFF. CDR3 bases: TGTGCCAGCAGCTTATGGGACAGGGGCGAAAAACTGTTTTTT.

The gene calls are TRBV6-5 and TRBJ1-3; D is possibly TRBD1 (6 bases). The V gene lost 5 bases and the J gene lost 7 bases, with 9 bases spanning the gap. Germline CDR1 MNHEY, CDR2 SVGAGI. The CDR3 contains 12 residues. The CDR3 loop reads CASSRTDNTIYF. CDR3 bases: TGTGCCAGCAGTCGGACAGACAACACCATATATTTT.

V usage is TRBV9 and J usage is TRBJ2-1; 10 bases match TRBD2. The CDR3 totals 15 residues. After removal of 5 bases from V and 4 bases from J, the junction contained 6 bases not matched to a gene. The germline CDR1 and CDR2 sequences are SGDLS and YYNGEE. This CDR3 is CASRVISGGYNEQFF. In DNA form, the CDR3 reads TGTGCCAGCAGAGTGATTAGCGGGGGGTACAATGAGCAGTTCTTC.

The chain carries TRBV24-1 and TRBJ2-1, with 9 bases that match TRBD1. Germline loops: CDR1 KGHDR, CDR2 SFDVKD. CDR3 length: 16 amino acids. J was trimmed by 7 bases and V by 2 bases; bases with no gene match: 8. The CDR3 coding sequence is TGTGCCACCAGTGATTCCAGGGACAGGGCAGGAAATGAGCAGTTCTTC. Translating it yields CATSDSRDRAGNEQFF.

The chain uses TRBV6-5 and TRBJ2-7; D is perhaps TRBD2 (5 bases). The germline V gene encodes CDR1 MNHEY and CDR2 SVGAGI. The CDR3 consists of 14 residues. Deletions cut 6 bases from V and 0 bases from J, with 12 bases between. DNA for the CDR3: TGTGCCAGCAGCCTGAGGGCGTACTCCTACGAGCAGTACTTC. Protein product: CASSLRAYSYEQYF.

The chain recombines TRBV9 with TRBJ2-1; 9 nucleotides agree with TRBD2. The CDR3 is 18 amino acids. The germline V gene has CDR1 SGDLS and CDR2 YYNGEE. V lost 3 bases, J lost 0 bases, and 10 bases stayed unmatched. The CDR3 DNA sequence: TGTGCCAGCAGCGGACGCGCGGGACTAGCCAGCTCCTACAATGAGCAGTTCTTC. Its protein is CASSGRAGLASSYNEQFF.

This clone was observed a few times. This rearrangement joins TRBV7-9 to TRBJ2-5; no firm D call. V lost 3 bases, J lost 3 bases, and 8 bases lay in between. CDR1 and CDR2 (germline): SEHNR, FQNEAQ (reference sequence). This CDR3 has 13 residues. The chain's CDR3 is CASSFGSKETQYF. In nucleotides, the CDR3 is TGTGCCAGCAGCTTTGGCAGTAAAGAGACCCAGTACTTC.

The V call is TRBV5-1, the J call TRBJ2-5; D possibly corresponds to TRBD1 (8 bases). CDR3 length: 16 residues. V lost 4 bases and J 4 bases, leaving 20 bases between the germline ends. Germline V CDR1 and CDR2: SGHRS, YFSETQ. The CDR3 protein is CASSLLDREGVETQYF. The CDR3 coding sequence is TGCGCCAGCAGCCTATTGGACAGGGAGGGGGTAGAGACCCAGTACTTC.

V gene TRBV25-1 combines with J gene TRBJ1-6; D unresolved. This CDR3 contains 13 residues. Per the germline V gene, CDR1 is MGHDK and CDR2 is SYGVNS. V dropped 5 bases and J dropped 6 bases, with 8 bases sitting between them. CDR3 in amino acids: CASSYLLNSPLHF. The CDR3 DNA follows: TGTGCCAGCAGTTACCTACTTAATTCACCCCTCCACTTT.

In nucleotides, the CDR3 is TGTGCCAGCAGTTACGGAGCGACTACAGATACGCAGTATTTT. It translates to CASSYGATTDTQYF. The chain links TRBV6-5 to TRBJ2-3; no definite D call. The CDR3 sequence is 14 residues long. V lost 2 bases to trimming and J lost 3 bases, with 9 bases between them. Germline CDR1 MNHEY, CDR2 SVGAGI.

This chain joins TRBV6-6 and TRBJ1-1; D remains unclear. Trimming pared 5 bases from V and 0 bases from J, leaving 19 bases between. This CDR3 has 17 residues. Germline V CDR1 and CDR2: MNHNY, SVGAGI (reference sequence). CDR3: CASSLGGYRLLNTEAFF. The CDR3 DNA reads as TGTGCCAGCAGTCTTGGAGGGTATCGGTTGTTGAACACTGAAGCTTTCTTT.

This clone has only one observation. CDR3 sequence reads: CASSPSLAVTGELFF. Written as DNA, the CDR3 is TGTGCCAGCAGCCCCTCACTTGCGGTCACCGGGGAGCTGTTTTTT. The rearrangement links TRBV27 to TRBJ2-2; D gene ambiguous. Germline V gene data show CDR1 as MNHEY and CDR2 as SMNVEV (reference sequence). The CDR3 totals 15 residues. Trimming took 6 bases from V and 4 from J, leaving 15 bases between them.

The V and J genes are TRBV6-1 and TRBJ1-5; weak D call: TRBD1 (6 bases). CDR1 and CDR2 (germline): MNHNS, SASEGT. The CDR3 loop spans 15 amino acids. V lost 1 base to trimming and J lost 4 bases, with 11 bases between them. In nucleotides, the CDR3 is TGTGCCAGCAGTGAAGGGGGGCTTCGGAATCAGCCCCAGCATTTT. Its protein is CASSEGGLRNQPQHF.

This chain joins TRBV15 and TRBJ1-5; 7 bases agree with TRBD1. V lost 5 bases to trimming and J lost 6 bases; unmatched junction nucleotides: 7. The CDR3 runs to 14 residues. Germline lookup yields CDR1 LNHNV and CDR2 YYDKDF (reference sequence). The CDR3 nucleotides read TGTGCCACCAGCTCGCGGACAGGCCTTCAGCCCCAGCATTTT. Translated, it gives CATSSRTGLQPQHF. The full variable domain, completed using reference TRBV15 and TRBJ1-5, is DAMVIQNPRYQVTQFGKPVTLSCSQTLNHNVMYWYQQKSSQAPKLLFHYYDKDFNNEADTPDNFQSRRPNTSFCFLDIRSPGLGDTAMYLCATSSRTGLQPQHFGDGTRLSIL.

The CDR3 nucleotides are TGCAGCGTTGTCCTAGCGGGACGGTCGGAGCAGTTCTTC. Protein: CSVVLAGRSEQFF. The chain has TRBV29-1 and TRBJ2-1; the match to TRBD2 covers 9 bases. Germline-derived CDR1 and CDR2 are SQVTM and ANQGSEA. V gave up 4 bases and J gave up 10 bases; unmatched junction bases: 8. The CDR3 totals 13 residues.